This T cell receptor (beta chain) was observed in a study of CD8+ T cells in alopecia areata (dated by TCRdb to 2017 to 2018). Context from the whole study: The treated patients, all with moderate-to-severe alopecia areata, were enrolled in an open-label pilot trial of oral tofacitinib given at 5 to 10 mg twice daily. Human TCRbeta sequencing covered scalp tissue and sorted CD4+ and CD8+ peripheral blood T cells from patchy and totalis/universalis alopecia areata patients and healthy controls. Biopsies were taken from tofacitinib-treated patients at baseline and at 4 and 24 weeks of treatment, and a later scalp biopsy was taken in several of the tofacitinib-treated patients. Scalp clonality was compared across normal scalp (n=4), patchy alopecia areata scalp (n=8), and alopecia totalis/universalis scalp (n=8). RNA was obtained with the PAXgene miRNA kit for fixed scalp, the miRNeasy kit for PBMCs, and the RNeasy kit for mouse skin. TCRbeta CDR3 regions were amplified by immunoSEQ multiplex PCR with 35 Vbeta forward and 13 Jbeta reverse primers. The study used high-throughput TCRbeta sequencing to examine T cell clonal expansion in alopecia areata, in both the C3H/HeJ mouse model and human patients. Tofacitinib was given for 6 to 18 months, followed by 6 months of follow-up off drug to assess delayed response and recurrence. Disease severity in treated patients was measured with the SALT score, which quantifies the percentage of affected scalp surface area.

Broad study findings and their caveats: Tofacitinib significantly decreased scalp clonality and the number of expanded CD8+ clones among the top 100 scalp clones. During tofacitinib treatment, many expanded lesional clones remained in scalp and blood, and this persistence may partly explain relapse after treatment is stopped. Compared with normal scalp, lesional scalp, particularly in alopecia totalis/universalis, had higher clonality and more expanded CD8+ clones, which suggests antigenic drive. Compared with mice, TCR sequences shared between patients were less clear, possibly partly because of HLA diversity across the patient population. Unlike mouse skin, which is dominated by gammadelta T cells, normal human skin has resident alphabeta T cells that are also sequenced, and this complicates analysis of the scalp TCR repertoire. Because the treated cohort was small and had only one nonresponder, larger studies are needed to examine links between baseline CD8+ expansion and response.

Interpreted using the paper, the time point label stands for: about 5 months on oral tofacitinib. The treatment or condition label corresponds to: oral pan-JAK inhibitor, 5-10 mg twice daily. Peripheral blood and lesional scalp punch biopsies were obtained from patients with alopecia areata. After PBMCs were isolated by density centrifugation and stained for CD3, CD4 and CD8, a FACSAria was used to sort CD4+ and CD8+ T cells. Remarks on this clone: Its antigen target is currently unknown. Base qualities were left out, and no much larger clone turns up one base away.

Receptors were amplified or captured by the immunoSEQ multiplex PCR assay. RNA was extracted from all samples and reverse transcribed into cDNA, which served as template for TCR sequencing. SuperScript III was used for first-strand cDNA synthesis, primed with a 2:1 mix of oligo-dT and random hexamers. A synthetic immune receptor repertoire was used to measure amplification bias, and any remaining bias was corrected computationally. For the original study's pipeline: Raw reads were preprocessed to remove errors, and CDR3 was defined by IMGT conventions from the conserved cysteine to phenylalanine. Clonality was computed by normalizing Shannon entropy by log2 of the number of productive unique TCRs and subtracting the result from 1. Whether scalp clones were CD4 or CD8 was inferred by matching scalp TCRbeta sequences against CD4 and CD8 repertoires sorted from blood. Imported from immuneACCESS, the table was reduced by TCRdb to in-frame sequences with V and J called. These copies leave out some clones; in studies compared against another copy, an unresolved V gene accounts for under half, and the cause of the remainder is not known. The DNA was the basis for D and trimming; V, J and clone size are from that table. The sample table contains approximately 280,000 clones; only one count was recorded for 58% of them. The leading ten clones occupy 1.8% of the sample.

V has 5 bases trimmed and J has 4 bases trimmed; junction bases matching no gene number 8. From cysteine to phenylalanine, the CDR3 is 16 amino acids long. The kept DNA is CDR3 alone, 48 bases in frame from the first base. CDR1 and CDR2, looked up from the germline V gene, are SGHTA and FQGNSA. The rearrangement joined TRBV7-2 to TRBJ2-1; 10 central bases correspond to TRBD1. Sequenced material: CD4+ T cells sorted from blood, taken at week 24, from a patient treated with tofacitinib. The clonotype was recovered from a human donor with alopecia areata. The DNA sequence is given as TGTGCCAGCAGCAAACGGGGACAGGGGATATACAATGAGCAGTTCTTC. Translated, it reads CASSKRGQGIYNEQFF. The entire variable domain, with the stretches around the CDR3 drawn from the reference TRBV7-2 and TRBJ2-1 proteins, is GAGVSQSPSNKVTEKGKDVELRCDPISGHTALYWYRQSLGQGLEFLIYFQGNSAPDKSGLPSDRFSAERTGGSVSTLTIQRTQQEDSAVYLCASSKRGQGIYNEQFFGPGTRLTVL.